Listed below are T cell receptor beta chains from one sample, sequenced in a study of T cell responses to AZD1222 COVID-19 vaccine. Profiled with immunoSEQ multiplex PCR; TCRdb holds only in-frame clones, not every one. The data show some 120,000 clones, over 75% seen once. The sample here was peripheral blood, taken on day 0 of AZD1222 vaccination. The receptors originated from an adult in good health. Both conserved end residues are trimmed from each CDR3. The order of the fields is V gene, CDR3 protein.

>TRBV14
ASSQDPWNVAEQF
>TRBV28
ASTEDRRDGYT
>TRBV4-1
ASSQDSPTYEQY
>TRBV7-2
ASSFAGPAGYEQY
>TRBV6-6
ASSYSTGEMPQH
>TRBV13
ASSSRLAGYEQY
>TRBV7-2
ASSLYGNTEAF
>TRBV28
ASSGGPRGVNSPLH
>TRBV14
ASSLKRTGGNEQF
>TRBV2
ASSEADPQTGEQY
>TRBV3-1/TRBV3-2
ASSPRTGTGELF
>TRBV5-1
ASSLPGLAASYEQY
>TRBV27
ASSSSRRSSYNSPLH
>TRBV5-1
ASSLGQRVDEQY
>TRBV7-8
ASSPDRGREDTQY
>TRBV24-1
AHPREGGGTEAF
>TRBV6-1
ASSEGQGNQPQH
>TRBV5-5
ASSLGTGSQETQY
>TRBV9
ASSATGFPNQPQH
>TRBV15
ATSREGGNYGYT
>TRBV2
ASSEEGGGTSRTDTQY
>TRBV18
ASSPGTGTYNEQF
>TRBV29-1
SVEETGLNEQF
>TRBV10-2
ASTPRREVDTQY
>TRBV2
ASTEGDRGEKLF
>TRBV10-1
ASSEQAFQPDTQY
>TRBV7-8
ASSLGTSEKLF
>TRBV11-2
ASRQTYEQY
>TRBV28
ASSLVAGLNTEAF
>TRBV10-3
AISELLETQY
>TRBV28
ASSRRGGTSGNTIY
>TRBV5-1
ASSLGAGPTDTQY
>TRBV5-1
ASSRWRGNNEQF
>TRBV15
ATSKEGVNTEAF
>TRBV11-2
ASSSGLPSTDTQY
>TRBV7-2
ASSLGPGQNTEAF
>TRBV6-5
ASSSRQLRTDTQY
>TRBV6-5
ASSYSAGNQPQH
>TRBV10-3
AISVVGGVGADTQY
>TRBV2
ASRADRGLKEKLF